This T cell receptor beta chain was recovered during a study of cytomegalovirus exposure and HLA in healthy donors. Study in general: According to later analysis, the same platform produced the approximately 130 validation and some 680 first-cohort repertoires. Whole-study findings and limits: Subsequent analysis found a tendency for first-cohort TCR clusters to co-occur within the 95 to 150 validation repertoires.

Notes on this clone: The antigen is unknown.

This CDR3 contains 16 residues. V shed 0 bases and J shed 3 bases, with 14 bases lying between them. CDR1 and CDR2 from the germline V gene are MNHEY and SVGAGI. Assay: immunoSEQ multiplex PCR; the TCRdb copy retains only in-frame clones and omits some. The top ten hold about 1.2% of the sample, which has about 130,000 clones, nearly 90% seen once. The clonotype originates from a woman aged 18-35 years in good health and CMV-seronegative. The chain recombines TRBV6-5 with TRBJ2-5, with a tentative D call TRBD2 (6 bases). The sequencing input was PBMCs. Here the CDR3 DNA reads TGTGCCAGCAGTTACTCTAGAGGGACTCAAAAAGAGACCCAGTACTTC. It translates to CASSYSRGTQKETQYF.